A single TCR beta chain is shown here with its context. What it recognizes is unknown. The sample comes from a study of T cells in localized non-small cell lung cancer. The study, taken as a whole, reports: Uninvolved adjacent lung had more T cell clonality than any other tissue, topping tumor. Among the top 100 tumor clones, a median around 60 appeared in adjacent lung.

The protocol was immunoSEQ multiplex PCR, while the TCRdb copy is restricted to in-frame clones and leaves out a portion. This sample has approximately 35,000 clones, with approximately 87% found just once. Here the sequenced sample was peripheral blood, taken before any cancer treatment. The sequence came from a man aged 40 to 70 with stage I lung adenocarcinoma.

CDR3 in amino acids: CSVDGSGANVLTF. In DNA, the CDR3 is TGCAGCGTGGACGGCTCTGGGGCCAACGTCCTGACTTTC. The V call is TRBV29-1, the J call TRBJ2-6, with D uncertain. The CDR3 sequence is 13 residues long. Trimming pared 6 bases from V and 0 bases from J, leaving 6 bases between. Looked up from germline, CDR1 is SQVTM and CDR2 is ANQGSEA.